The source of this T cell receptor beta chain is a study of identical twins. Regarding the study as a whole: Models underestimated TCR alpha sharing (out-of-frame) in monozygotic twins.

TCRdb re-called the 5' RACE reads with MiXCR, one entry per CDR3 protein. In the table there are 540,000 or so distinct CDR3 sequences, 20% to 25% of which are singletons. There are a few counts of this clonotype. The target antigen is unknown. Trimming removed 7 bases at V and 5 bases at J, with 21 bases between. The CDR3 is made up of 16 amino acids. These data were also reused for a study on yellow fever vaccine responses in identical twins.

The clonotype comes from a woman younger than 30 in good health. Specimen: CD4+ T cells sorted from blood. This chain uses TRBV12-3 or TRBV12-4 with TRBJ1-5; unclear D gene. CDR3 DNA sequence: TGTGCCAGCACCCCTACGGTACGTGTGGTGGATCAGCCCCAGCATTTT. It codes for CASTPTVRVVDQPQHF.